This entry lists 2 T cell receptor beta chains sequenced from one sample in a study of PD-1 blockade in classical Hodgkin lymphoma. Generated by immunoSEQ multiplex PCR, the TCRdb table keeps only in-frame clones and is missing some. The sample records roughly 5,000 clones, 86% being singletons. Noted time point: newly diagnosed, previously untreated cHL patient sample. It was by magnetic negative selection that CD8+ T cells were isolated from thawed PBMCs. Sequencing used CD8+ T cells from blood. The receptors were gathered from a human donor with classical Hodgkin lymphoma.

The V and J genes are TRBV6-4 and TRBJ2-2; D is unresolved. Germline CDR1 reads MRHNA; CDR2 reads SNTAGT. The CDR3 has 17 residues. Trimming removed 0 bases at V and 3 bases at J, with 14 bases between. CDR3 sequence: CASSDSASGRDTGELFF. CDR3 in DNA: TGTGCCAGCAGTGACTCCGCTTCGGGTAGGGACACCGGGGAGCTGTTTTTT.

The rearrangement joins TRBV27 to TRBJ2-5; 9 nucleotides line up with TRBD2. From germline, CDR1 is MNHEY and CDR2 SMNVEV (reference sequence). CDR3 length equals 17 residues. J gave up 1 base and V 2 bases, and 8 bases lay outside the gene matches. Written as DNA, the CDR3 is TGTGCCAGCAGTTTAATAGCGGGGGCTCTGGGCCAAGAGACCCAGTACTTC. It encodes CASSLIAGALGQETQYF.